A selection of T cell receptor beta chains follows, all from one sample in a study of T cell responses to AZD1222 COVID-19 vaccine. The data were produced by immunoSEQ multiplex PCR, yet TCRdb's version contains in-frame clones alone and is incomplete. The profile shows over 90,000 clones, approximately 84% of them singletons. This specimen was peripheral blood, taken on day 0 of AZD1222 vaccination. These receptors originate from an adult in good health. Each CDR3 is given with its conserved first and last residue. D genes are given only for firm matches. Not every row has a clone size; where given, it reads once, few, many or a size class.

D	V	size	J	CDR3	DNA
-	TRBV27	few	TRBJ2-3	CASSFSDTQYF	TGTGCCAGCAGTTTCTCAGATACGCAGTATTTT
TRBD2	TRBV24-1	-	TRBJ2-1	CATSDGTSEYNEQFF	TGTGCCACCAGTGATGGGACTAGCGAGTACAATGAGCAGTTCTTC
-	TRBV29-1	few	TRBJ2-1	CSVERGSASYNEQFF	TGCAGCGTTGAACGGGGGTCAGCCTCCTACAATGAGCAGTTCTTC
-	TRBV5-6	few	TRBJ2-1	CASSSWGAGSYNEQFF	TGTGCCAGCAGCTCTTGGGGGGCTGGCTCCTACAATGAGCAGTTCTTC
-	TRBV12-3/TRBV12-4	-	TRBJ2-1	CASSQTTREQFF	TGTGCCAGCAGTCAAACTACAAGGGAGCAGTTCTTC
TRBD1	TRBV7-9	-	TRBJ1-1	CASSLVDRAQAFF	TGTGCCAGCAGCTTAGTGGACAGGGCTCAGGCTTTCTTT
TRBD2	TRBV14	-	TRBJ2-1	CASSQGLAGGIRGDEQFF	TGTGCCAGCAGCCAAGGTTTAGCGGGAGGTATACGGGGCGATGAGCAGTTCTTC
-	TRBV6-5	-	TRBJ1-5	CASTVTAVQPQHF	TGTGCCAGCACCGTGACAGCCGTGCAGCCCCAGCATTTT
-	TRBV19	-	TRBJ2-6	CASSLQTASGANVLTF	TGTGCCAGTAGTCTCCAGACTGCCTCTGGGGCCAACGTCCTGACTTTC
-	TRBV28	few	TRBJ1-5	CASSSGEQPQHF	TGTGCCAGCAGTTCAGGGGAGCAGCCCCAGCATTTT
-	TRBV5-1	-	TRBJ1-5	CASSLAQGPHF	TGCGCCAGCAGCTTGGCCCAGGGACCCCATTTT
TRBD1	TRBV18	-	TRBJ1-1	CASSPPTGGFTGGAFF	TGTGCCAGCTCACCACCGACAGGGGGCTTCACGGGGGGCGCTTTCTTT
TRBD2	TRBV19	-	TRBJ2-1	CASRLAGGPRVRDEQFF	TGTGCCAGTAGATTAGCGGGAGGGCCGAGGGTGAGGGATGAGCAGTTCTTC
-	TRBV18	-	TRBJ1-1	CASSPGLLEAFF	TGTGCCAGCTCACCGGGGCTATTAGAAGCTTTCTTT
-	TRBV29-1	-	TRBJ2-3	CSVGPDTQYF	TGCAGCGTTGGCCCAGATACGCAGTATTTT
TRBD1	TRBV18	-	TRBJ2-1	CASSFQTGQVTGEQFF	TGTGCCAGCTCATTTCAAACGGGACAGGTCACGGGTGAGCAGTTCTTC
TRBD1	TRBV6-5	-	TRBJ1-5	CASSRQGLGNQPQHF	TGTGCCAGCAGCCGACAGGGACTGGGAAATCAGCCCCAGCATTTT
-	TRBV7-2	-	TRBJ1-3	CASSLHLGSSGNTIYF	TGTGCCAGCAGCTTACATCTTGGGAGCTCTGGAAACACCATATATTTT
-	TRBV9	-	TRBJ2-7	CASSETGQTYEQYF	TGTGCCAGCAGCGAAACGGGACAAACTTACGAGCAGTACTTC
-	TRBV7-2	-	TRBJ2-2	CASSSFLGGTGELFF	TGTGCCAGCAGCTCATTTTTAGGGGGCACCGGGGAGCTGTTTTTT
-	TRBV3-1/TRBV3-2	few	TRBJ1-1	CASSQLRGFTEAFF	TGTGCCAGCAGCCAGCTGAGGGGATTCACTGAAGCTTTCTTT
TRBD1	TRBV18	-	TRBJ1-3	CASSSGQGAGNTIYF	TGTGCCAGCTCGTCGGGACAGGGAGCTGGAAACACCATATATTTT
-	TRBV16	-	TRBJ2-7	CASSPRKLDWYRSYEQYF	TGTGCCAGCAGCCCTAGGAAGTTAGACTGGTACAGATCCTACGAGCAGTACTTC
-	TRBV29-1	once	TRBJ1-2	CSVGKDNGYTF	TGCAGCGTTGGTAAGGATAATGGCTACACCTTC
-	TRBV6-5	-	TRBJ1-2	CASIKANYGYTF	TGTGCCAGCATAAAAGCTAACTATGGCTACACCTTC
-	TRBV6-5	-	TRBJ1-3	CASRVEFGNTIYF	TGTGCCAGCAGGGTCGAGTTTGGAAACACCATATATTTT
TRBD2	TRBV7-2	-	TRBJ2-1	CASSLQSGTSGRGEQFF	TGTGCCAGCAGCTTACAGTCCGGGACTAGCGGGAGAGGTGAGCAGTTCTTC
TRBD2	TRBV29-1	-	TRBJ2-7	CSVRLAGDEQYF	TGCAGCGTCCGACTAGCGGGAGACGAGCAGTACTTC
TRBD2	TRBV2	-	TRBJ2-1	CASSERGGGNEQFF	TGTGCCAGCAGTGAGCGGGGGGGAGGGAATGAGCAGTTCTTC
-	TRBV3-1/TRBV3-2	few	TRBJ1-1	CASSSPAGNTEAFF	TGTGCCAGCAGCTCTCCGGCCGGGAACACTGAAGCTTTCTTT
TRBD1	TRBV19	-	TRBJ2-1	CASSPLTGGNEQFF	TGTGCCAGTAGCCCATTGACAGGGGGCAATGAGCAGTTCTTC
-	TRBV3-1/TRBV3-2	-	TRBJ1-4	CASSQDRPPTTNEKLFF	TGTGCCAGCAGCCAAGATAGACCCCCCACAACTAATGAAAAACTGTTTTTT
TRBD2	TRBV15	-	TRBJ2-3	CATSVIGAGGDTQYF	TGTGCCACCAGTGTAATAGGGGCGGGAGGGGATACGCAGTATTTT
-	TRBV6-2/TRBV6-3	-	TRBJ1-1	CASSEQTGVLTEAFF	TGTGCCAGCAGCGAACAGACCGGGGTTCTCACTGAAGCTTTCTTT
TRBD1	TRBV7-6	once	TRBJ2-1	CASSLRQGAGEQFF	TGTGCCAGCAGCCTTAGACAGGGGGCTGGGGAGCAGTTCTTC
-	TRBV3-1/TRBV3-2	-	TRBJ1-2	CASSQEAGAGYGYTF	TGTGCCAGCAGCCAAGAGGCGGGTGCAGGATATGGCTACACCTTC
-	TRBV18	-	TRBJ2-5	CASSPGQETQYF	TGTGCCAGCTCACCGGGCCAAGAGACCCAGTACTTC
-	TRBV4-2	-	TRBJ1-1	CASSQVGDLNTEAFF	TGTGCCAGCAGCCAAGTCGGGGATTTAAACACTGAAGCTTTCTTT